The rows below give T cell receptor beta chains drawn from one sample of a study of brain T cells in children with intractable seizures. TCRdb keeps only in-frame clones here, not all; method: immunoSEQ multiplex PCR. The table lists about 80,000 clones, more than 75% of them singletons, with about 23% in the top ten. Sequences were derived from peripheral blood, sampled at surgery. The receptors here all came from a girl aged 2 to 10 with Rasmussen encephalitis and intractable seizures. The CDR3 runs from the conserved cysteine through the conserved F or W. D genes are given only for firm matches. Some rows mark clone size as missing; the rest say once, few, many or name a class of expanded clone.

NA	TRBV5-1	TRBJ2-1	NA	TGCGCCCGCAGCTTGGAGGGGGGGCAGGGTTTGGGGTACAATGAGCAGTTCTTC	CARSLEGGQGLGYNEQFF
NA	TRBV5-6	TRBJ1-1	NA	TGTGCCAGCAGCTTGGCCAGTGCGGCTGAAGCTTTCTTT	CASSLASAAEAFF
NA	TRBV10-3	TRBJ2-7	NA	TGTGCCATCAGTGAGGGCTACGAGCAGTACTTC	CAISEGYEQYF
NA	TRBV28	TRBJ2-7	TRBD2	TGTGCCAGCGGACTAGCGATTCGCTACGAGCAGTACTTC	CASGLAIRYEQYF
once	TRBV5-6	TRBJ2-3	TRBD1	TGTGCCAGCAGCCCGACAGGGGGGCCAGATACGCAGTATTTT	CASSPTGGPDTQYF
NA	TRBV5-1	TRBJ1-4	NA	TGCGCCAGCAGCTTTGGGGTAGGCTCAACTAATGAAAAACTGTTTTTT	CASSFGVGSTNEKLFF
NA	TRBV6-2/TRBV6-3	TRBJ1-4	NA	TGTGCCAGCAGTTACGTAGGGGACACCCGAAAACTGTTTTTT	CASSYVGDTRKLFF
few	TRBV21-1	TRBJ1-6	NA	TGTGCCAGAGAGGGGACAGGGGGCTTATATAATTCACCCCTCCACTTT	CAREGTGGLYNSPLHF
NA	TRBV12-5	TRBJ1-4	NA	TGTGCTAGTGGTTTGGTAAGCGGACGAAATGAAAAACTGTTTTTT	CASGLVSGRNEKLFF
NA	TRBV5-6	TRBJ2-3	NA	TGTGCCAGCAGCGGGGTGGTCGGGGTCTTGCCAGATACGCAGTATTTT	CASSGVVGVLPDTQYF
NA	TRBV27	TRBJ2-3	NA	TGTGCCAGCACAGGGTTGGTGGGGACGCAGTATTTT	CASTGLVGTQYF
once	TRBV7-9	TRBJ2-7	NA	TGTGCCAGCAGCTCCGGAGACGGTAAGCAGTACTTC	CASSSGDGKQYF
NA	TRBV28	TRBJ2-7	TRBD2	TGTGCCAGCAGTCCGCCACGGGGGGGCGAGCAGTACTTC	CASSPPRGGEQYF
NA	TRBV6-5	TRBJ2-2	NA	TGTGCCAGCAGAGGTGTAGGGAACACCGGGGAGCTGTTTTTT	CASRGVGNTGELFF
NA	TRBV2	TRBJ1-4	NA	TGTGCCAGCAACGGGGCTGGAAGTGAAAAACTGTTTTTT	CASNGAGSEKLFF
NA	TRBV2	TRBJ1-1	NA	TGTGCCAGCAGCGTCCGGACGTTCGGGAACACTGAAGCTTTCTTT	CASSVRTFGNTEAFF
few	TRBV5-4	TRBJ1-1	NA	TGTGCCAGCAGCACCCGGGACACCTTCACTGAAGCTTTCTTT	CASSTRDTFTEAFF
NA	TRBV14	TRBJ2-7	NA	TGTGCCAGCCACAGGGAATCCTACGAGCAGTACTTC	CASHRESYEQYF
NA	TRBV10-3	TRBJ2-3	NA	TGTGCCATCAGTGAGTCAAGGGTGGGCACAGATACGCAGTATTTT	CAISESRVGTDTQYF
NA	TRBV25-1	TRBJ2-7	NA	TGTGCCAGCCTTGGGCTAGCGTACGAGCAGTACTTC	CASLGLAYEQYF
NA	TRBV29-1	TRBJ2-1	NA	TGCAGCTCCTCGATGGGCAGGGCCAATGAGCAGTTCTTC	CSSSMGRANEQFF
NA	TRBV7-9	TRBJ1-2	NA	TGTGCCAGCAGCCCGGAGGGGGAGAGTAGTAGGAACTATGGCTACACCTTC	CASSPEGESSRNYGYTF
NA	TRBV7-9	TRBJ2-3	TRBD2	TGTGCCAGCGCTCCTCTAAGCGGGAGTACAGATACGCAGTATTTT	CASAPLSGSTDTQYF
NA	TRBV7-2	TRBJ2-7	TRBD2	TGTGCCAGCAGCTTAAGGCCCCCGGCGGGAGGCTCCTACGAGCAGTACTTC	CASSLRPPAGGSYEQYF
once	TRBV7-9	TRBJ2-2	NA	TGTGCCAGCAGCCCCGACGGTTACACCGGGGAGCTGTTTTTT	CASSPDGYTGELFF
NA	TRBV10-3	TRBJ1-6	TRBD1	TGTGCCATCGGGGGTCAGGGGGGAAATTCACCCCTCCACTTT	CAIGGQGGNSPLHF
NA	TRBV5-1	TRBJ2-5	NA	TGCGCCAGCAGCTTACCGGGAGAGACCCAGTACTTC	CASSLPGETQYF
NA	TRBV16	TRBJ2-3	NA	TGTGCCAGCAGCCAATCGACGACAGATACGCAGTATTTT	CASSQSTTDTQYF
NA	TRBV30	TRBJ2-7	NA	TGTGCCTGGAGCCCTGAGAGCTGGTTTGGGGAGCAGTACTTC	CAWSPESWFGEQYF
NA	TRBV7-2	TRBJ1-1	NA	TGTGCCAGCAGCGACAGCTGGAACACTGAAGCTTTCTTT	CASSDSWNTEAFF
NA	TRBV24-1	TRBJ2-6	TRBD1	TGTGCCACCAGTGAATGGGACAGGTTTTATCCTGGGGCCAACGTCCTGACTTTC	CATSEWDRFYPGANVLTF
NA	TRBV11-3	TRBJ2-2	NA	TGTGCCAGCAGCTCGGGGGTGAACACCGGGGAGCTGTTTTTT	CASSSGVNTGELFF
NA	TRBV10-2	TRBJ1-4	NA	TGCGCCAGCAGTGCGTCGGACGCGAAAAAACTGTTTTTT	CASSASDAKKLFF
NA	TRBV7-9	TRBJ1-2	NA	TGTGCCAGCAGCTTTAGGGGGGGCGCCTATGGCTACACCTTC	CASSFRGGAYGYTF
NA	TRBV5-4	TRBJ1-2	NA	TGTGCCAGCACCAATGGACTGAATGGCTACACCTTC	CASTNGLNGYTF
few	TRBV5-5	TRBJ1-5	NA	TGTGCCAGCAGCTCCGACAGCTTCAATCAGCCCCAGCATTTT	CASSSDSFNQPQHF
NA	TRBV18	TRBJ2-1	NA	TGTGCCAGCTCACCGGGAGGGGGGTCCTACAATGAGCAGTTCTTC	CASSPGGGSYNEQFF
NA	TRBV19	TRBJ1-5	NA	TGTGCCAGTAGTATCCCTCCACGGGGCAATCAGCCCCAGCATTTT	CASSIPPRGNQPQHF
NA	TRBV29-1	TRBJ2-7	NA	TGCAGCGTTGGAGTGGTTTCCTACGAGCAGTACTTC	CSVGVVSYEQYF
NA	TRBV24-1	TRBJ2-1	TRBD2	TGTGCCACCAGTAACCACTTGGGGGGGACCTACAATGAGCAGTTCTTC	CATSNHLGGTYNEQFF
NA	TRBV30	TRBJ2-6	NA	TGTGCCTGGAGTGATCTGAGTAACGGGGCCAACGTCCTGACTTTC	CAWSDLSNGANVLTF
NA	TRBV6-5	TRBJ2-3	NA	TGTGCCAGCAGAGGTGCAGATACGCAGTATTTT	CASRGADTQYF
NA	TRBV4-2	TRBJ2-3	NA	TGTGCCAGCAGCCAGGGCCCGGCAGATAGCACAGATACGCAGTATTTT	CASSQGPADSTDTQYF
NA	TRBV4-1	TRBJ2-7	NA	TGCGCCAGCAGCCTCCCCCGGAGGGCCACCCACGAGCAGTACTTC	CASSLPRRATHEQYF
NA	TRBV19	TRBJ2-2	NA	TGTGCCAGTAGTATGGAGGTGAACACCGGGGAGCTGTTTTTT	CASSMEVNTGELFF
few	TRBV7-9	TRBJ1-5	NA	TGTGCCAGCAGCTTGGGACCTAGCAATCAGCCCCAGCATTTT	CASSLGPSNQPQHF
NA	TRBV18	TRBJ1-2	NA	TGTGCCAGCTCACCAAACCTGAAACGCTATGGCTACACCTTC	CASSPNLKRYGYTF
NA	TRBV28	TRBJ2-7	NA	TGTGCCAGCAGCCTGTCGCTCAGGGTGATACACGAGCAGTACTTC	CASSLSLRVIHEQYF
NA	TRBV5-4	TRBJ2-3	NA	TGTGCCAGCAGCTTGACAGATACGCAGTATTTT	CASSLTDTQYF
NA	TRBV18	TRBJ1-4	NA	TGTGCCAGCTCCCACGACAGGTTACTGTTTTTT	CASSHDRLLFF
NA	TRBV6-5	TRBJ1-1	TRBD1	TGTGCCAGCAGACTCGACAGGGAGGACACTGAAGCTTTCTTT	CASRLDREDTEAFF
NA	TRBV3-1/TRBV3-2	TRBJ2-3	TRBD2	TGTGCCAGCAGCCCTTGGACTAGCCGAAGCACAGATACGCAGTATTTT	CASSPWTSRSTDTQYF
NA	TRBV9	TRBJ2-5	NA	TGTGCCAGCAGCGCCGGAAATCAGTACCAAGAGACCCAGTACTTC	CASSAGNQYQETQYF
once	TRBV7-8	TRBJ2-3	NA	TGTGCCAGCAGCTTAGGGCTAGGGGCAGATACGCAGTATTTT	CASSLGLGADTQYF
NA	TRBV25-1	TRBJ2-5	NA	TGTGCCAGCAGTGGAGAGGAGACCCAGTACTTC	CASSGEETQYF
NA	TRBV27	TRBJ1-2	NA	TGTGCCAGCAGTTTTCTAACAACTCGGGACTATGGCTACACCTTC	CASSFLTTRDYGYTF
NA	TRBV11-3	TRBJ2-7	TRBD2	TGTGCCAGCAGTCAAATCGATAGCGGGAGCGACAAGCAGTACTTC	CASSQIDSGSDKQYF